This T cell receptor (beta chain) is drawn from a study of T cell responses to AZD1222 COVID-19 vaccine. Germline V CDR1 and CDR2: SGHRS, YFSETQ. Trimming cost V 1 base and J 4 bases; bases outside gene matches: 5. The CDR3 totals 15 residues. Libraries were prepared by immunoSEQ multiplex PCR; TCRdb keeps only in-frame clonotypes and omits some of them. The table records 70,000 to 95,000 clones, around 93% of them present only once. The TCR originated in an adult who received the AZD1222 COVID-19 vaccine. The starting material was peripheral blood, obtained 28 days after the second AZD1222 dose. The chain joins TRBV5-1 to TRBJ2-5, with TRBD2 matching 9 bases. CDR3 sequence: CASSLRASGVETQYF. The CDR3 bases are TGCGCCAGCAGCTTGAGGGCTAGCGGGGTAGAGACCCAGTACTTC.